This is a list of T cell receptor beta chains from one sample in a study of shared clonotypes between healthy human individuals. This table comes from immunoSEQ multiplex PCR, and its TCRdb copy is limited to in-frame clones, with some not included. The sample holds about 510,000 clones, 79% seen once. The sample taken for sequencing was PBMCs. These TCRs come from a woman between 40 and 50 years old in good health. Some clones in this sample may be carry-over from other donors' samples. The CDR3 runs from the conserved cysteine through the conserved F or W. A D gene is named only where the DNA matches it firmly. For some rows the clone size is stated as once, few or many, or as a class when expanded; others skip it.

>NA|TRBV19|TRBJ2-7|TRBD1
TGTGCCAGTAGTATAGACTACCGCCCCGGGACAGGGAGCTCCTACGAGCAGTACTTC
CASSIDYRPGTGSSYEQYF
>NA|TRBV5-1|TRBJ2-7|TRBD2
TGCGCCAGCAGCTCTGGCGGGACTAGCGGGTCCTACGAGCAGTACTTC
CASSSGGTSGSYEQYF
>NA|TRBV5-1|TRBJ2-7|NA
TGCGCCAGCAGCTTGGCCGGGCGGGGCTCCTACGAGCAGTACTTC
CASSLAGRGSYEQYF
>NA|TRBV5-1|TRBJ1-1|NA
TGCGCCAGCAGCGAGTTGAACACTGAAGCTTTCTTT
CASSELNTEAFF
>NA|TRBV7-9|TRBJ2-7|TRBD2
TGTGCCAGCAGCTTAGGACTAGCGGGAGGAACCTACGAGCAGTACTTC
CASSLGLAGGTYEQYF
>NA|TRBV5-1|TRBJ2-1|TRBD2
TGCGCCAGCAGCTACCAACTAGCGGGAGTTTTAGAGAAAGGTTACAATGAGCAGTTCTTC
CASSYQLAGVLEKGYNEQFF
>NA|TRBV7-6|TRBJ2-7|TRBD1
TGTGCCAGCAGCCGACAGGGTCCCTACGAGCAGTACTTC
CASSRQGPYEQYF
>NA|TRBV9|TRBJ2-1|NA
TGTGCCAGCAGCCCCATGCGGGGCCGGTGGCGAGGCAATGAGCAGTTCTTC
CASSPMRGRWRGNEQFF
>NA|TRBV9|TRBJ2-1|NA
TGTGCCAGCAGCGTAGGAGAGTGGCGGAGCAATGAGCAGTTCTTC
CASSVGEWRSNEQFF
>few|TRBV28|TRBJ2-7|NA
TGTGCCAGCAGTTCATTGCGGGGGCCCAGGGCCTACGAGCAGTACTTC
CASSSLRGPRAYEQYF
>NA|TRBV2|TRBJ2-7|NA
TGTGCCAGCAGTGTAGGAGGCAGGGTCTACGAGCAGTACTTC
CASSVGGRVYEQYF
>NA|TRBV7-3|TRBJ1-4|NA
TGTGCCAGCAGCTTAGCGGGGGCGACTAATGAAAAACTGTTTTTT
CASSLAGATNEKLFF
>NA|TRBV5-5|TRBJ2-7|TRBD2
TGTGCCAGCAGCTTCGGGACTAGCGGCAACCCCTACGAGCAGTACTTC
CASSFGTSGNPYEQYF
>few|TRBV5-4|TRBJ2-2|TRBD1
TGTGCCAGCAGCCTACGCAGGACAGGGGGCCTCGGGGAGCTGTTTTTT
CASSLRRTGGLGELFF
>once|TRBV28|TRBJ2-7|TRBD1
TGTGCCAGCAGAACAGGGGCCCTCTACGAGCAGTACTTC
CASRTGALYEQYF
>NA|TRBV27|TRBJ1-2|NA
TGTGCCAGCAGCATGACAGGTTCGAGAGGCTACACCTTC
CASSMTGSRGYTF
>few|TRBV5-1|TRBJ2-1|NA
TGCGCCAGCAGCCGGGGGATTTCAAGCTACAATGAGCAGTTCTTC
CASSRGISSYNEQFF
>few|TRBV19|TRBJ1-1|NA
TGTGCCAGTAGCACGTGGGGGCCCAGTAACACTGAAGCTTTCTTT
CASSTWGPSNTEAFF
>NA|TRBV28|TRBJ2-1|NA
TGTGCCAGCAGTTTATCTGGTAATGAGCAGTTCTTC
CASSLSGNEQFF
>few|TRBV10-2|TRBJ1-1|NA
TGCGCCAGCGGCCGGGCAGACGGGACTGAAGCTTTCTTT
CASGRADGTEAFF
>NA|TRBV1|TRBJ2-1|NA
TGCACCAGCAGCCGACCACCGGGGCGCGCACCACGGGAGTTCTTC
CTSSRPPGRAPREFF
>many|TRBV2|TRBJ1-3|NA
TGTGCCAGCAGCTCAGGGTACTCTGGAAACACCATATATTTT
CASSSGYSGNTIYF